These T cell receptor beta chains were read from a single sample in a study of blood T cell repertoires in COVID-19. Measured with immunoSEQ multiplex PCR; TCRdb has only the in-frame clones, and not every one. The sample lists about 130,000 clones, about 80% occurring once. Sequenced: PBMCs or T cells enriched from blood (not recorded which). Receptor source: a man aged 35 to 55 with acute COVID-19. CDR3s leave out the opening cysteine and the closing phenylalanine or tryptophan.

j_gene	len	v_gene	CDR3aa
TRBJ2-7	13	TRBV27	ASSDGLAGVGEQY
TRBJ2-1	12	TRBV28	ASSTDRTYNEQF
TRBJ1-1	12	TRBV18	ASSPRGGTTEAF
TRBJ2-7	12	TRBV18	ASSPGLASYEQY
TRBJ2-5	14	TRBV19	ASSSYGTGDQETQY
TRBJ2-2	14	TRBV7-9	ASNPPGGTNTGELF
TRBJ1-6	10	TRBV14	ASSPGNSPLH
TRBJ1-2	12	TRBV6-1	ASSEGTDNYGYT
TRBJ2-3	15	TRBV3-1/TRBV3-2	ASSLRTSGRGTDTQY
TRBJ1-2	12	TRBV9	ASSARLPGDGYT
TRBJ1-4	11	TRBV11-1	ASSLSIGGKLF
TRBJ2-2	11	TRBV18	ASSPGGQRELF
TRBJ2-7	10	TRBV4-2	ASSQVAGYPI
TRBJ1-3	13	TRBV9	ASSARSFSGNTIY
TRBJ1-2	13	TRBV6-5	ASSSTQAGDLGYT
TRBJ2-2	17	TRBV3-1/TRBV3-2	ASSRGRTSGGTNTGELF
TRBJ1-5	13	TRBV19	ASSIDDSGNQPQH
TRBJ1-2	11	TRBV9	ASSVGQVYGYT
TRBJ2-7	13	TRBV6-5	ASSYSSAPDYEQY
TRBJ2-7	12	TRBV7-9	ASSLARPAGGQY
TRBJ1-1	13	TRBV5-3	AIPLVEGEGTEAF
TRBJ2-7	12	TRBV5-1	ASSQTGDQSEQY
TRBJ2-3	11	TRBV9	ASSPGLADTQY
TRBJ2-7	11	TRBV27	ATSTGLTYEQY
TRBJ2-5	12	TRBV5-4	ASSHRDSQETQY
TRBJ1-5	12	TRBV5-6	ASSLGGRDQPQH
TRBJ2-7	14	TRBV28	ASSYLDRAAHYEQY
TRBJ2-3	11	TRBV19	ASAGTVSDTQY
TRBJ2-3	12	TRBV19	ASSTREIWDTQY
TRBJ2-3	12	TRBV28	ASSKTGAGDTQY
TRBJ1-3	15	TRBV5-1	ASSPLPDRSAWDTIY
TRBJ2-7	16	TRBV11-2	ASSSGTSGRGRRDEQY
TRBJ1-5	12	TRBV7-9	ASSLGQGNQPQH
TRBJ2-2	14	TRBV2	ASSESSGGTTGELF
TRBJ2-3	11	TRBV24-1	ATSNGFTDTQY
TRBJ2-3	14	TRBV24-1	ATSDWGGRASDTQY
TRBJ2-1	13	TRBV27	ASSLASSSYNEQF
TRBJ1-1	12	TRBV6-4	ASRTQGAGTEAF
TRBJ1-2	12	TRBV28	ASPGGGRDYGYT
TRBJ1-4	10	TRBV6-5	ASSRGSEKLF
TRBJ1-6	15	TRBV5-1	ASSLLAGVGLNSPLH
TRBJ1-2	11	TRBV12-3/TRBV12-4	ASSLSRVESLT
TRBJ1-1	10	TRBV29-1	SVASDRNEAF
TRBJ2-7	12	TRBV28	ASRTTGLSYEQY
TRBJ1-1	12	TRBV29-1	SVGQGGLNTEAF
TRBJ1-5	11	TRBV6-5	VVSRDSNQPQH
TRBJ1-2	10	TRBV30	AWTPRDYGYT
TRBJ1-3	12	TRBV5-1	ASSTGGDGNTIY
TRBJ2-7	12	TRBV2	ASTTSGGRGEQY
TRBJ2-7	16	TRBV5-1	ASSPVKVAGARIDEQY
TRBJ1-1	8	TRBV6-6	ASSQARAF
TRBJ2-7	11	TRBV6-5	ASRQGPTYEQY